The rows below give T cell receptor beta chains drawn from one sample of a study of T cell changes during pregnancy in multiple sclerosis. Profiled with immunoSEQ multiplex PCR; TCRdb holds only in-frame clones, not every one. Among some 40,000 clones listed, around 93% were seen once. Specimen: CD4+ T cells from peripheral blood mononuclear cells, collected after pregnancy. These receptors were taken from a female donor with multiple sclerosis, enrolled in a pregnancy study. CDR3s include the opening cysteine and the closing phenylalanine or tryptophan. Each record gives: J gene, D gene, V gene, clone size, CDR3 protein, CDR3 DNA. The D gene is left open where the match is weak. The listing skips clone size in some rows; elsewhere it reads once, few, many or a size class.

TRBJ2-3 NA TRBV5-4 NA CASSPEGADTQYF TGTGCCAGCAGCCCCGAAGGGGCAGATACGCAGTATTTT
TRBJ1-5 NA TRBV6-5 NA CASSYSREASNQPQHF TGTGCCAGCAGTTACTCCAGGGAGGCGAGCAATCAGCCCCAGCATTTT
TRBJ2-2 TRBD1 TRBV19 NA CASRTGGNTGELFF TGTGCCAGCCGGACAGGGGGGAACACCGGGGAGCTGTTTTTT
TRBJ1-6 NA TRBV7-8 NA CASSPRFPIPLHF TGTGCCAGCAGCCCCCGGTTCCCGATACCTCTCCACTTT
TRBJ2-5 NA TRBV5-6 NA CASSPATGFLALSETQYF TGTGCCAGCAGCCCAGCCACGGGTTTTCTGGCCCTTAGCGAGACCCAGTACTTC
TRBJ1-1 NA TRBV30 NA CAWTRGRGGEAFF TGTGCCTGGACTCGAGGCAGAGGAGGGGAAGCTTTCTTT
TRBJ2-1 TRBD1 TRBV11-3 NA CASSLQTGQSHEQFF TGTGCCAGCAGCTTACAAACGGGACAGTCCCATGAGCAGTTCTTC
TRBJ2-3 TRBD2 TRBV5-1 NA CASSLETSGGKYTQYF TGCGCCAGCAGCTTGGAGACTAGCGGGGGGAAATATACGCAGTATTTT
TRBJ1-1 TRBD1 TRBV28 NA CASSSPQGGQVAFF TGTGCCAGCAGTTCCCCCCAGGGGGGACAGGTAGCTTTCTTT
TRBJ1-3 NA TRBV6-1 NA CASSERSPGNTIYF TGTGCCAGCAGTGAAAGGAGCCCTGGAAACACCATATATTTT
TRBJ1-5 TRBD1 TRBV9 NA CASSAQGNSNQPQHF TGTGCCAGCAGCGCACAGGGGAATAGCAATCAGCCCCAGCATTTT
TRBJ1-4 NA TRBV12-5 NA CASGLASRFANEKLFF TGTGCTAGTGGTTTGGCCTCGCGGTTTGCTAATGAAAAACTGTTTTTT
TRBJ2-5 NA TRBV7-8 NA CASSLKAGQETQYF TGTGCCAGCAGCTTAAAGGCGGGGCAAGAGACCCAGTACTTC
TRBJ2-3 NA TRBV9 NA CASSVDTTDTQYF TGTGCCAGCAGCGTGGACACCACAGATACGCAGTATTTT
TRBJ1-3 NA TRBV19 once CATQRQLRSSGNTIYF TGTGCCACCCAACGACAGTTAAGAAGCTCTGGAAACACCATATATTTT
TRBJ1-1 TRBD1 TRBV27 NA CASSLRQGAAVIRYTEAFF TGTGCCAGCAGTTTACGACAGGGGGCAGCGGTAATACGTTACACTGAAGCTTTCTTT
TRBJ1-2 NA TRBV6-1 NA CASIPSTANYGYTF TGTGCCAGCATCCCCTCGACAGCTAACTATGGCTACACCTTC
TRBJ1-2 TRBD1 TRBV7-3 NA CASSATGTGSGYTF TGTGCCAGCAGCGCAACCGGGACAGGGTCTGGCTACACCTTC
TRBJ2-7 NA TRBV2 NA CASIVGAMAYEQYF TGTGCCAGCATAGTAGGGGCCATGGCCTACGAGCAGTACTTC
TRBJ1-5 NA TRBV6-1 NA CASSEVAGGGNQPQHF TGTGCCAGCAGTGAAGTCGCGGGGGGGGGCAATCAGCCCCAGCATTTT
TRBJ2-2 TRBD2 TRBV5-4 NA CASSRAGGRIGELFF TGTGCCAGCAGCAGAGCGGGGGGGCGGATCGGGGAGCTGTTTTTT
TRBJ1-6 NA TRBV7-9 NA CASQPLQSSYNSPLHF TGTGCCTCGCAGCCCCTACAGAGCTCCTATAATTCACCCCTCCACTTT
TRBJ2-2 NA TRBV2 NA CASKDSQRNTGELFF TGTGCCAGCAAAGACAGTCAAAGAAACACCGGGGAGCTGTTTTTT
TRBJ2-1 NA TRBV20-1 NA CSARDLEQFF TGCAGTGCTAGAGATCTTGAGCAGTTCTTC
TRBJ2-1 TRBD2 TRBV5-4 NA CASGLAGGSSYNEQFF TGTGCCAGCGGACTAGCGGGGGGGAGCTCCTACAATGAGCAGTTCTTC
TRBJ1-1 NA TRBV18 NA CASSPPGAGSVNTEAFF TGTGCCAGCTCACCACCGGGGGCAGGCTCGGTGAACACTGAAGCTTTCTTT
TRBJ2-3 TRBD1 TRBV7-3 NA CASSLTGAVGTDTQYF TGTGCCAGCAGCCTGACAGGGGCCGTGGGCACAGATACGCAGTATTTT
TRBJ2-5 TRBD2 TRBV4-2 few CASSQEPRTSVETQYF TGTGCCAGCAGCCAAGAACCACGGACTAGCGTGGAGACCCAGTACTTC
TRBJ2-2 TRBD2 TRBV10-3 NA CAISDIVGLAGNTGELFF TGTGCCATCAGTGACATAGTAGGACTAGCGGGGAACACCGGGGAGCTGTTTTTT
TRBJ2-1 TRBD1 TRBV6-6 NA CASSYGQGVNDEQFF TGTGCCAGCAGTTACGGACAGGGCGTAAACGATGAGCAGTTCTTC
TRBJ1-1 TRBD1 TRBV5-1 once CASSPGTGANTEAFF TGCGCCAGCAGCCCCGGGACAGGGGCGAACACTGAAGCTTTCTTT
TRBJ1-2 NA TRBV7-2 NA CASSLGPTTVDNYGYTF TGTGCCAGCAGCTTAGGCCCGACAACCGTTGATAACTATGGCTACACCTTC
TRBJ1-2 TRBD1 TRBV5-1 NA CASSWGTDPLGGYTF TGCGCCAGCAGCTGGGGGACAGACCCCCTAGGAGGCTACACCTTC
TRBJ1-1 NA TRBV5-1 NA CASSERTADTEAFF TGCGCCAGCAGCGAACGGACAGCCGACACTGAAGCTTTCTTT
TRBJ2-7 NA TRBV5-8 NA CASSLTGLPRGEQYF TGTGCCAGCAGCTTGACAGGCTTGCCACGCGGCGAGCAGTACTTC
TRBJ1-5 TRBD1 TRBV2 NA CASSEQTGHPPGDQAQHF TGTGCCAGCAGTGAACAGACAGGGCATCCCCCCGGTGATCAGGCCCAGCATTTT
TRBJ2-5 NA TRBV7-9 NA CASSLQVREETQYF TGTGCCAGCAGCTTACAAGTCCGGGAAGAGACCCAGTACTTC
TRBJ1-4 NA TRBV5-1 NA CASSPGGPEKLFF TGCGCCAGCAGCCCGGGGGGGCCTGAAAAACTGTTTTTT
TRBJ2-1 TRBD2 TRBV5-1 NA CASSLVGSGGEQFF TGCGCCAGCAGCTTGGTGGGCTCGGGGGGTGAGCAGTTCTTC
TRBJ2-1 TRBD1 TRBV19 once CASSIPGGRVDEQFF TGTGCCAGTAGTATCCCAGGGGGCAGGGTTGATGAGCAGTTCTTC
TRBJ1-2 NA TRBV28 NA CATPRGKGGSYGYTF TGTGCTACACCGCGGGGGAAGGGAGGAAGCTATGGCTACACCTTC
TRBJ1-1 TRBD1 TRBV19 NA CASRTQGGRGGTEAFF TGTGCCAGTAGAACACAGGGGGGTAGAGGTGGCACTGAAGCTTTCTTT
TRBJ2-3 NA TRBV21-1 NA CANLAGGTDTQYF TGTGCCAACTTAGCGGGGGGAACAGATACGCAGTATTTT
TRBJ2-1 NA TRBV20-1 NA CSGRGDNEQFF TGCAGTGGGAGGGGAGACAATGAGCAGTTCTTC
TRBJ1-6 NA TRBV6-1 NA CASSEARGDNSPLHF TGTGCCAGCAGTGAAGCCCGAGGTGATAATTCACCCCTCCACTTT
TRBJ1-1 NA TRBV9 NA CASSVGGGVTEAFF TGTGCCAGCAGCGTAGGAGGCGGGGTCACTGAAGCTTTCTTT
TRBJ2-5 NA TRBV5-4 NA CASSFNQETQYF TGTGCCAGCAGCTTCAACCAAGAGACCCAGTACTTC
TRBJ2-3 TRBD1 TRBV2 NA CASSETGTDTDTQYF TGTGCCAGCAGTGAAACGGGGACAGACACAGATACGCAGTATTTT
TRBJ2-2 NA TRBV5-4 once CASSLGSANTGELFF TGTGCCAGCAGCTTGGGCAGCGCGAACACCGGGGAGCTGTTTTTT
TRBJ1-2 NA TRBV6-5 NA CASSLRKTNYGYTF TGTGCCAGCAGCCTCAGGAAAACTAACTATGGCTACACCTTC
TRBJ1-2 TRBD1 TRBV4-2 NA CASSQDISGQGESNGYTF TGTGCCAGCAGCCAAGACATAAGCGGACAGGGGGAGTCTAATGGCTACACCTTC
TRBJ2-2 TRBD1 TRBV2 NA CASSGTVNTGELFF TGTGCCAGCAGCGGGACAGTGAACACCGGGGAGCTGTTTTTT
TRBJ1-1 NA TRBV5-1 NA CASRPTQGRTEAFF TGCGCCAGCAGGCCAACGCAGGGGCGCACTGAAGCTTTCTTT
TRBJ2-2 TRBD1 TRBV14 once CASSRQGATGELFF TGTGCCAGCAGCCGGCAGGGGGCCACCGGGGAGCTGTTTTTT
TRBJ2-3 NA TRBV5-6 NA CASSLWTAIGTDTQYF TGTGCCAGCAGCCTCTGGACAGCCATAGGAACAGATACGCAGTATTTT
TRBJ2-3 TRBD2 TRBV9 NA CASSEGDRAGAHTDTQYF TGTGCCAGCAGCGAGGGAGACAGAGCGGGGGCTCACACAGATACGCAGTATTTT
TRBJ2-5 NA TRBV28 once CASSTIRETQYF TGTGCCAGCAGTACCATCAGGGAGACCCAGTACTTC
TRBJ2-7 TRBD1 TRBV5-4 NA CASSSPGQGAHEQYF TGTGCCAGCAGCTCCCCGGGACAGGGGGCCCACGAGCAGTACTTC
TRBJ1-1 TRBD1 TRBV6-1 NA CASSAWTGGLKTEAFF TGTGCCAGCAGTGCCTGGACAGGGGGGTTAAAAACTGAAGCTTTCTTT